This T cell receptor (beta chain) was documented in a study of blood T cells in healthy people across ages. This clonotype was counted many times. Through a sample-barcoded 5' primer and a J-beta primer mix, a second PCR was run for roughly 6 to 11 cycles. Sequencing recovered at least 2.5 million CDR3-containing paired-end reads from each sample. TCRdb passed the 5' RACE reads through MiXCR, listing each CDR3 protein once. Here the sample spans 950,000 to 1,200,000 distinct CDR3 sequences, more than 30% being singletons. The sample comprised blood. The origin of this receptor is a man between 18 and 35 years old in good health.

The CDR3 reads CSADNYGYTF. In DNA, the CDR3 is TGCAGTGCTGACAACTATGGCTACACCTTC. This sequence joins TRBV20-1 and TRBJ1-2; no clear D gene. V was cut by 5 bases and J by 2 bases, with 3 bases left in between. CDR1 and CDR2 from the germline V gene are DFQATT and SNEGSKA (reference sequence). This CDR3 is 10 amino acids long.